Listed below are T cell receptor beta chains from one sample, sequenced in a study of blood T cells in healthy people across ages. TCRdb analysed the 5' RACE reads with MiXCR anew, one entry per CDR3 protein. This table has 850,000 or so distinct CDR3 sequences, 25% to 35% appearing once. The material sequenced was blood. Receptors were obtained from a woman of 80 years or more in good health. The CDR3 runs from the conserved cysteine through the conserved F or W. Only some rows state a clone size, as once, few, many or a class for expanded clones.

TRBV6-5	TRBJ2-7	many	CATGMDRGPSYEQYF
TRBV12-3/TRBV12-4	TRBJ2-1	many	CASQFAPGLAAYNEQFF
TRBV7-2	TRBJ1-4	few	CASSLRSGVATNEKLFF
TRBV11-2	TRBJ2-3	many	CATKGGWEDTQYF
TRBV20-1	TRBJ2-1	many	CSAPGTGSYNEQFF
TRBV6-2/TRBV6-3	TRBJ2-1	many	CASSYPRGGVDNEQFF
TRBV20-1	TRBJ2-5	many	CSVGYLQETQYF
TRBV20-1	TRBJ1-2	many	CSASGQGPFYGYTF
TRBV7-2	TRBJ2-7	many	CASSRDKLEQYF
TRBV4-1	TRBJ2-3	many	CASSLLVAMTDTQYF
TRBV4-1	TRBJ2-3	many	CASSQRLGGTDTQYF
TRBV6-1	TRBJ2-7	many	CASSELHRESEQYF
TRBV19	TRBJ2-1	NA	CASGNLAGGLNEQFF
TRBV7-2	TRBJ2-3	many	CASSAQAYTDTQYF
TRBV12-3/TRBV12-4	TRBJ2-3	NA	CASSFDGVSDTQYF
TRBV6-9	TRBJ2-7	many	CASSYRQYF
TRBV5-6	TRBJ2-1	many	CASSLQGVSYNEQFF
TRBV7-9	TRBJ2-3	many	CASSPPSGTLGDTQYF
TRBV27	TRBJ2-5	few	CASSPTPGLAGGSGQETQYF
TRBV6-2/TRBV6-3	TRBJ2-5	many	CASRPGGMAREQYF
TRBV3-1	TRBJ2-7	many	CASSPDRSLEQYF
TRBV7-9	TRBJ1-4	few	CASSFYGQGRENEKLFF
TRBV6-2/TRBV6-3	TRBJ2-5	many	CASRVNRRGQETQYF
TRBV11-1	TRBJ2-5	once	CASSSSVAQETQYF
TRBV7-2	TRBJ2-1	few	CASLLSGRGGNEQFF
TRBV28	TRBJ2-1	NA	CASSSRQWLGNEQFF
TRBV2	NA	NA	CAGGQDSYNEQYF
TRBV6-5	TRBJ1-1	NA	CASSKGRGTEAFF
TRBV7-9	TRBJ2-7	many	CASSHYGTGSLSYEQYF
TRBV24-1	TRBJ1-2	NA	CATSERQGANYGYTF
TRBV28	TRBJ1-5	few	CASTIRRALNQPQHF
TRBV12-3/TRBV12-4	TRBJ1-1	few	CASSWTPNTEAFF
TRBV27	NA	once	CASTTRRDDEQYF
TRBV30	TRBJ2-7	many	CAWRQAGAYEQYF
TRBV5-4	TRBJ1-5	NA	CASSKDPPGPQHF
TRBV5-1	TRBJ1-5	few	CASSVEGNQPQHF
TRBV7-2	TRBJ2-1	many	CASSSSSSGGAYEQFF
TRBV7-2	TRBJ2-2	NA	CASSFRQGGGTGELFF
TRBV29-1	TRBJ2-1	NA	CSVEGITGTEFYNEQFF
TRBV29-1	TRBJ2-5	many	CSVAENGETQYF
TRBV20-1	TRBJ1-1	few	CSVTPGYTEAFF
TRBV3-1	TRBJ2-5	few	CASSQIEETQYF
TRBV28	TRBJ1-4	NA	CASSLSHEKLFF
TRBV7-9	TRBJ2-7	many	CASSQTGGVEQYF
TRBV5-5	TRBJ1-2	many	CASSETGSVYGYTF